This T cell receptor (beta chain) was captured by sequencing in a study of Ad26.COV2.S vaccination and SARS-CoV-2 variants (dated by TCRdb to the early 2020s). Regarding the research as a whole: TCRbeta repertoire sequencing served as the tool for gauging how specific and how broad the SARS-CoV-2-reactive T cell receptors were following Ad26.COV2.S vaccination. A total of approximately 30 samples were included in the TCR-sequenced set, comprising roughly 19 Ad26.COV2.S vaccine recipients, 5 placebo recipients and 8 SARS-CoV-2 convalescent individuals.

TCRbeta CDR3 regions were sequenced with the immunoSEQ Assay. After extraction, genomic DNA underwent amplification by bias-controlled multiplex PCR, followed by high-throughput sequencing. On the authors' methods: To quantify the absolute abundance of each unique TCRbeta CDR3 region, sequences were collapsed and filtered. Usable DNA was measured by amplifying reference genes present in all nucleated cells, and TCRbeta template counts were normalized to that usable DNA to estimate T cell fraction. Repertoire TCRs were annotated as SARS-CoV-2-specific by exact matching of V gene, CDR3 amino acid sequence and J gene to a known reactive TCR set. The reference SARS-CoV-2 TCR set was derived from MIRA and filtered for enrichment in COVID-19-positive ImmuneCODE repertoires, a step that removed public or cross-reactive TCRs. Using the MIRA antigens, annotated TCRs were further analysed by specific ORF or by position within an ORF. Breadth was defined as annotated unique rearrangements over total unique productive rearrangements; depth was the summed frequency of those rearrangements. Group comparisons of TCR breadth used two-sided Wilcoxon rank-sum tests. TCRdb carries this immuneACCESS record with in-frame sequences only. Its versions omit some clonotypes, under half of them owing to an unresolved V gene in the studies checked, with the rest unexplained. That table is the source of V, J and clone size, and D and trimming were worked out from the DNA. Counted in this sample were around 100,000 clones; 82% of them appeared once. The ten biggest clones cover approximately 16% of the sample.

The sample's time point, from its label and the paper: individuals recovered from natural SARS-CoV-2 infection. The paper's findings and limits, for the study overall: After vaccination, substantial breadth of spike-specific CD8+ and CD4+ T cell responses was reported. Vaccine and placebo recipients had comparable non-spike TCR breadth, which fits with the vaccine containing only spike. Higher spike-specific TCR breadth was observed in Ad26.COV2.S recipients than in placebo recipients (P = 0.0014). The authors noted that the TCR breadth and depth analyses may have underestimated total T cell responses.

CDR1 KGHSH and CDR2 LQKENI are derived from the germline V gene. V and J are truncated by 8 bases and 6 bases respectively, leaving an intervening sequence of 10 bases. The CDR3 holds 11 amino acids from the cysteine to the phenylalanine. CDR3 DNA only is kept here, 33 bases in frame from base 1. This clone was counted between two and nine times. What this receptor recognizes is not known. The input lacks base qualities; no much larger clone sits a single base away. The source material was peripheral blood, sampled after recovery from COVID-19. The rearranged chain carries TRBV18 and TRBJ1-2, with no D gene named confidently. The receptor's source is a human donor who had recovered from COVID-19. The CDR3 region: CASPGGDGYTF. The nucleotide sequence is TGTGCCAGCCCGGGAGGAGATGGCTACACCTTC.